These 5 T cell receptor beta chains came from one sample sequenced in a study of OX40 agonist ivuxolimab in advanced cancers. Some clones are missing from TCRdb's copy, which holds only in-frame ones; the method was immunoSEQ multiplex PCR. In the table there are fewer than 90,000 clones, 75% to 90% of which are singletons. The material was CD4+ or CD8+ T cells sorted from blood, obtained in a trial of the OX40 agonist ivuxolimab. The source of these receptors is an adult with an advanced solid tumor such as melanoma, head and neck, liver or kidney cancer.

J is TRBJ2-2 and V is TRBV4-1; 9 bases fit TRBD1. V lost 2 bases to trimming and J lost 4 bases; unmatched junction nucleotides: 8. The length of the CDR3 is 17 residues. CDR1 is MGHRA and CDR2 is YSYEKL in the germline V gene. The CDR3 reads CASSQKQGAQPTGELFF. In DNA form, the CDR3 reads TGCGCCAGCAGCCAAAAACAGGGGGCCCAGCCCACCGGGGAGCTGTTTTTT.

The DNA for the CDR3 is TGTGCCAGCAGCCCTGGGGGAAGCTCCTACGAGCAGTACTTC. It codes for CASSPGGSSYEQYF. This chain uses TRBV7-6 with TRBJ2-7; either TRBD1 or TRBD2 may fit D (5 bases each). The CDR3 has 14 residues. The germline V gene encodes CDR1 SGHVS and CDR2 FNYEAQ. V lost 5 bases, J lost 0 bases, and 11 bases lay in between.

J is TRBJ2-3 and V is TRBV2; 10 nucleotides align to TRBD2. CDR1 is SNHLY and CDR2 is FYNNEI in the germline V gene. The ends lost 8 bases at V and 3 bases at J; junction bases unmatched: 8. This CDR3 region has 15 residues. The CDR3 reads CASSLVAGGTDTQYF. The CDR3 nucleotides are TGTGCCAGCTCCCTCGTAGCGGGGGGAACAGATACGCAGTATTTT.

CDR3 nucleotide sequence: TGTGCCAGCAGCTTATCAGGGGATGGCTACACCTTC. Amino acid sequence: CASSLSGDGYTF. The rearrangement uses TRBV7-9 and TRBJ1-2, with a tentative D call TRBD1 (6 bases). This CDR3 region has 12 residues. CDR1 and CDR2 (germline): SEHNR, FQNEAQ (reference sequence). Trimming stripped 2 bases from V and 6 bases from J, with 7 bases between. The entire variable domain, with the rest obtained from reference TRBV7-9 and TRBJ1-2, is as follows: DTGVSQNPRHKITKRGQNVTFRCDPISEHNRLYWYRQTLGQGPEFLTYFQNEAQLEKSRLLSDRFSAERPKGSFSTLEIQRTEQGDSAMYLCASSLSGDGYTFGSGTRLTVV.

The rearrangement uses TRBV18 and TRBJ2-1, with 11 bases matching TRBD2. V shed 2 bases, J shed 9 bases, and the junction held 6 bases outside the gene matches. From germline, CDR1 is KGHSH and CDR2 LQKENI. There are 15 residues in the CDR3. The CDR3 region is CASSPASGRSGEQFF. The CDR3 DNA reads TGTGCCAGCTCACCAGCTAGCGGGAGGTCTGGTGAGCAGTTCTTC.